This TCR beta chain was sequenced during a study of T cell repertoires in cytomegalovirus infection. In the study overall: It was the public TCR beta signatures that indicated both CMV infection and matching HLA type.

TCRdb fed the reads into MiXCR, producing one record per CDR3 protein. The table includes 500,000 to 600,000 distinct CDR3 sequences, 16% detected once. Study results and limitations: Ex vivo, HLA-C-restricted CMV-specific TCR beta clonotypes prevailed over the rest of the response. Identification of carriers of CMV plus the relevant HLA was performed using cumulative public TCR beta family frequency.

This CDR3 comprises 15 residues. The germline V gene encodes CDR1 SEHNR and CDR2 FQNEAQ (reference sequence). Trimming took off 5 bases at V and 6 bases at J, with 19 bases between the two ends. This clonotype showed up many times. Antigen: not known. Sequenced material: CD8+ T cells from PBMCs. This chain joins TRBV7-9 and TRBJ1-1; a weak D match, TRBD1 (6 bases). The sequence derives from a human donor in good health (CMV status not recorded). Some clones in this sample may be carry-over from other donors' samples. In DNA, the CDR3 is TGTGCCAGCAGCCCTTCGACAGGCTATAGCGCTGAAGCTTTCTTT. This codes for CASSPSTGYSAEAFF.